This TCR beta chain derives from a study of blood T cell repertoires in COVID-19. About the study: In each case, the material was cDNA or gDNA derived from T cells, B-cell-depleted T cells, or PBMCs.

The CDR3 extends over 14 amino acids. Per germline, CDR1 SEHNR and CDR2 FQNEAQ (reference sequence). V lost 5 bases to trimming and J lost 8 bases; unmatched junction nucleotides: 3. As originally analysed: Scientists estimated how many nucleated cells there were by amplifying reference gene primers. Clones were read by immunoSEQ multiplex PCR, and TCRdb kept only the in-frame ones, dropping some. V and J calls plus clone size are reproduced from that table; the DNA served to infer D and trimming. Of roughly 100,000 clones listed, roughly 81% are singletons. Sample: peripheral blood. This sequence originates from a human donor in a cohort sampled during active COVID-19. The chain carries TRBV7-9 and TRBJ1-4; 12 bases line up with TRBD1. The CDR3 loop reads CASSGTGGFEKLFF. The CDR3 region has the DNA TGTGCCAGCAGCGGGACAGGGGGCTTCGAAAAACTGTTTTTT.